These 7 T cell receptor beta chains originate from one sample sequenced in a study of blood T cells in healthy people across ages. A sample-barcoded 5' primer and a J-beta primer mix were used in a second PCR of about 6 to 11 cycles. Using its own MiXCR run on the 5' RACE reads, TCRdb lists one record per CDR3 protein. The sample has around 820,000 distinct CDR3 sequences, roughly 25% seen once. These same records also appear under a second study, on T cells of mothers and their children.

Sequences were obtained from blood. The origin of the receptors is a boy between 10 and 17 years old in good health.

V usage is TRBV12-3 or TRBV12-4 and J usage is TRBJ2-1, with 8 bases matching TRBD1. This CDR3 region has 15 residues. After removal of 8 bases from V and 0 bases from J, the junction contained 6 bases not matched to a gene. The CDR3 protein is CASREQGGSYNEQFF. CDR3 DNA: TGTGCCAGCCGTGAACAGGGGGGCTCCTACAATGAGCAGTTCTTC.

This chain joins TRBV7-6 and TRBJ2-7; the match to TRBD1 covers 8 bases. CDR3 length: 14 amino acids. Germline V gene sequence: CDR1 SGHVS, CDR2 FNYEAQ. V lost 5 bases and J lost 2; bases outside the gene matches: 5. The CDR3 DNA reads TGTGCCAGCAGCCAGATGACAGGGGCCTACGAGCAGTACTTC. Protein sequence: CASSQMTGAYEQYF.

This clonotype appeared a few times. The chain joins TRBV7-2 to TRBJ2-5; D is tentatively TRBD1 or TRBD2 (6 bases each). CDR3 size: 15 residues. V was trimmed by 5 bases and J by 1 base, leaving 14 bases between them. CDR1 SGHTA and CDR2 FQGNSA come from the germline V gene. In nucleotides, the CDR3 is TGTGCCAGCAGCCCTATTGGGGGGCCCCAAGAGACCCAGTACTTC. Translating it yields CASSPIGGPQETQYF.

The rearrangement uses TRBV6-1 and TRBJ2-7; TRBD2 matches 11 bases. Germline trimming cut 7 bases from V and 0 bases from J; bases unmatched to any gene: 11. Germline assignment: CDR1 MNHNS and CDR2 SASEGT. There are 17 residues in the CDR3. In nucleotides, the CDR3 is TGTGCCAGCAAAAAACTAGCGGGAGTGTTTGGCTCCTACGAGCAGTACTTC. Amino acids: CASKKLAGVFGSYEQYF.

Notes on this clonotype: The junction does not match germline at one end; this may be a read error. The chain carries TRBV19 and TRBJ1-5, with a tentative D call TRBD1 (5 bases). The CDR3 contains 15 residues. Germline V gene lookup returns CDR1 LNHDA and CDR2 SQIVND (reference sequence). The CDR3 region is CASSIGLGLNQPQHF. Written as DNA, the CDR3 is TGTGCCAGTAGCATAGGCCTGGGACTTAATCAGCCCCAGCATTTT.

This rearrangement joins TRBV4-1 to TRBJ1-2, with a weak D call TRBD1 (5 bases). The germline gives CDR1 MGHRA, CDR2 YSYEKL. Trimming pared 1 base from V and 7 bases from J, leaving 13 bases between. The CDR3 consists of 14 residues. CDR3 bases: TGCGCCAGCAGCCAAGGCGGAACTGGGGGTGGCTACACCTTC. Translating gives CASSQGGTGGGYTF.

This clonotype was found a few times. The chain is built from TRBV13 and TRBJ2-1, with 9 bases identical to TRBD1. V lost 5 bases, J lost 8 bases, and 10 bases stayed unmatched. From germline, CDR1 is PRHDT and CDR2 FYEKMQ (reference sequence). The CDR3 is 15 residues long. For the CDR3, the DNA is TGTGCCAGCAGCGGATACCGGGACAGGGTTTATGAGCAGTTCTTC. Translating it yields CASSGYRDRVYEQFF.